This T cell receptor (beta chain) derives from a study of vaccination effects on CD4 cells after COVID-19. TCRdb's table, derived via immunoSEQ multiplex PCR, lists solely in-frame clones and lacks some. Of 17,000 or so clones listed, around 76% are singletons. CDR3 length: 13 amino acids. The germline gives CDR1 LNHDA, CDR2 SQIVND (reference sequence). V was cut by 10 bases and J by 0 bases, with 12 bases left in between. Findings of the study overall: Infection- and vaccine-induced clones contracted markedly late after vaccination.

The ViraFEST assay expanded antigen-specific CD4+ T cells with viral peptide pools before sequencing. Following a roughly 9-day culture, CD4+ T cells were purified. The person had PCR-confirmed SARS-CoV-2 infection between March and December 2020. About this clone: The antigen remains undetermined.

The sequenced sample was CD4+ T cells from PBMCs cultured with SARS-CoV-2 spike peptides, obtained before COVID-19 vaccination. This TCR was sampled from a human donor who had a prior SARS-CoV-2 infection. V and J are TRBV19 and TRBJ1-2; D is ambiguous. In DNA form, the CDR3 reads TGTGCCACCCGACGTGGCCCTAACTATGGCTACACCTTC. It translates to CATRRGPNYGYTF.